What follows describes a single T cell receptor (beta chain). Profiled with immunoSEQ multiplex PCR; TCRdb holds only in-frame clones, not every one. The sample includes about 2.4 million clones, approximately 94% of them seen just once. The data originate from a study of shared clonotypes between healthy human individuals. This CDR3 contains 18 residues. The receptor comes from a man aged 18 to 30 in good health. Some clones in this sample may be carry-over from other donors' samples. The sequencing sample was made of naive CD4+ T cells from PBMCs. Subset defined: CD45RA+ positively selected. The genes are TRBV21-1 and TRBJ2-5; whether TRBD2, the table's D call, matches the DNA was not checked. TRBV21-1 corresponds to a pseudogene. The CDR3 DNA sequence: TGTGCCAGCAGCAACAGAAATAAGGGACTAGCGGGAGAAACGGCCCAGTACTTC. Translation gives CASSNRNKGLAGETAQYF.